This T cell receptor beta chain was recovered during a study of blood T cell repertoires in COVID-19. Study overall: Acute and convalescent COVID-19 specimens originated in the United States, Italy and Spain. Sources were T cells, B-cell-depleted T cells, or PBMCs; the material itself was cDNA or gDNA.

The CDR3 totals 12 residues. Trimming removed 3 bases at V and 5 bases at J, with 5 bases between. In the authors' workflow: Using reference gene primer amplification, nucleated cell counts were estimated. Assay: immunoSEQ multiplex PCR; the TCRdb copy retains only in-frame clones and omits some. V and J calls plus clone size are reproduced from that table; the DNA served to infer D and trimming. The sample carries 100,000 to 150,000 clones, roughly four fifths recorded once. Material for sequencing was peripheral blood. The sequence was collected from a human donor in a cohort sampled during active COVID-19. The gene calls are TRBV12-3 or TRBV12-4 and TRBJ1-5, with D unresolved. The CDR3 loop is CASSFLDQPQHF. In DNA form, the CDR3 reads TGTGCCAGCAGTTTTTTAGATCAGCCCCAGCATTTT.